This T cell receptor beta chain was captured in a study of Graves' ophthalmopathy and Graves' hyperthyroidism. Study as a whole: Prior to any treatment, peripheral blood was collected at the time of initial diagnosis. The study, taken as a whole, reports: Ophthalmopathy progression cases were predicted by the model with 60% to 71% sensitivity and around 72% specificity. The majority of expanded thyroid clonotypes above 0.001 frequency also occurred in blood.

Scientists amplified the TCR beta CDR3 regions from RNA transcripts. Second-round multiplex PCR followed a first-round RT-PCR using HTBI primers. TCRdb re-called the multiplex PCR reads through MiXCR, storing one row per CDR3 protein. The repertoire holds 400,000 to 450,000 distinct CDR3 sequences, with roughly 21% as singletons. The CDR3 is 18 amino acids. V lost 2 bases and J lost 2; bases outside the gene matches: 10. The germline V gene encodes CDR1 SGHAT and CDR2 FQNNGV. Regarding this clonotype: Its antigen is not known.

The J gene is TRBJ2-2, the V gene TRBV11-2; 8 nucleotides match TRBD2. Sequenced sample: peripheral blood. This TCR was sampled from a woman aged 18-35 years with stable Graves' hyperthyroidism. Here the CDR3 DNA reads TGTGCCAGCAGCTTATACTACAAGCGGGAGAAAAACACCGGGGAGCTGTTTTTT. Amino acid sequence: CASSLYYKREKNTGELFF.